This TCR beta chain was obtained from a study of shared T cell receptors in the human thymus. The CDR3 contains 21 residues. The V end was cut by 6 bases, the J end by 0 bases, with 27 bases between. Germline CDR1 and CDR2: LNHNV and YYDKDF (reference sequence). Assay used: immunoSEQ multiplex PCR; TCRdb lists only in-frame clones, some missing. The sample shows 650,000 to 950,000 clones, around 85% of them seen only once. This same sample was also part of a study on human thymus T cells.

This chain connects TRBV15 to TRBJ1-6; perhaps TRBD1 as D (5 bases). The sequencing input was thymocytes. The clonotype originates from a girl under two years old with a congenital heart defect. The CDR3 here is CATSTYRNLNRLTSYNSPLHF. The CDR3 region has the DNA TGTGCCACCAGTACTTACCGAAACCTCAACAGGCTCACCTCCTATAATTCACCCCTCCACTTT. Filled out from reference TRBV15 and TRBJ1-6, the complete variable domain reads DAMVIQNPRYQVTQFGKPVTLSCSQTLNHNVMYWYQQKSSQAPKLLFHYYDKDFNNEADTPDNFQSRRPNTSFCFLDIRSPGLGDTAMYLCATSTYRNLNRLTSYNSPLHFGNGTRLTVT.